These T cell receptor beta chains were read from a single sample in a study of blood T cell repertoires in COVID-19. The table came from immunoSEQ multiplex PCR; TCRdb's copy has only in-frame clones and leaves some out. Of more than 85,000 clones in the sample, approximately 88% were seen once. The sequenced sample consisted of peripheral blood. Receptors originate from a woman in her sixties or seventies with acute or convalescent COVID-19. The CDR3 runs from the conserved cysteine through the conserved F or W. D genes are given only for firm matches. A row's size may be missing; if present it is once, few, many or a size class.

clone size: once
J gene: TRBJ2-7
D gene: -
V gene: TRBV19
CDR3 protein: CASSGRGQSSYEQYF
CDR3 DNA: TGTGCCAGTAGCGGGAGGGGACAGAGCTCCTACGAGCAGTACTTC

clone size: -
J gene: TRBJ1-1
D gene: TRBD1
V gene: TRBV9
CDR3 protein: CASSYGQVKTEAFF
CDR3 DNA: TGTGCCAGCAGCTACGGACAGGTTAAGACTGAAGCTTTCTTT

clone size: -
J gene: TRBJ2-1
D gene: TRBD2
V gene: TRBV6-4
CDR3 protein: CASSLSGEYNEQFF
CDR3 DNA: TGTGCCAGCAGTCTTAGCGGGGAGTACAATGAGCAGTTCTTC

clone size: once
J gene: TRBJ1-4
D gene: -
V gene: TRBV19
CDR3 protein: CASSNWRVEKLFF
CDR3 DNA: TGTGCCAGTAGTAATTGGAGGGTTGAAAAACTGTTTTTT

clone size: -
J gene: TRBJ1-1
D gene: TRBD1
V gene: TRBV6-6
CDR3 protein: CASSYLRDRGAFF
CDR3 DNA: TGTGCCAGCAGTTACCTCCGGGACAGAGGGGCTTTCTTT

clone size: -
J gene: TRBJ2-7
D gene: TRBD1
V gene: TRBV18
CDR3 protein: CASSPGTGGGYEQYF
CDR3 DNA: TGTGCCAGCTCACCGGGGACAGGGGGCGGCTACGAGCAGTACTTC

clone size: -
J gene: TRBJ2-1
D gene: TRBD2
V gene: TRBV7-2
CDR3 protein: CASSGPSGGASYEQFF
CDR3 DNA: TGTGCCAGCAGCGGCCCTAGCGGGGGGGCCAGCTATGAGCAGTTCTTC

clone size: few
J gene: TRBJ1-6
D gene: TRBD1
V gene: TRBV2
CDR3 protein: CASSDRGHSPLHF
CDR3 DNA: TGTGCCAGCAGTGACAGGGGGCATTCACCCCTCCACTTT

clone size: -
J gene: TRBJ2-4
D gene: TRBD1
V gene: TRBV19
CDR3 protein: CASTPTGVSLLAKNIQYF
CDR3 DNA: TGTGCCAGTACCCCGACAGGGGTCTCCCTTCTAGCCAAAAACATTCAGTACTTC

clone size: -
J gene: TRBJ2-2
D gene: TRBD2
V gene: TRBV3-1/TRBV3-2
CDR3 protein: CASSRGGARTGELFF
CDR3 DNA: TGTGCCAGCAGCCGCGGGGGGGCAAGGACCGGGGAGCTGTTTTTT

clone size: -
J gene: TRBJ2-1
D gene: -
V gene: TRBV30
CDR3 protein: CAWRQYSYNEQFF
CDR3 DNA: TGTGCCTGGAGACAGTACTCCTACAATGAGCAGTTCTTC

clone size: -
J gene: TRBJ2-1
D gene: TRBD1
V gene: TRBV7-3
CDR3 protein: CASSLTGQGINEQFF
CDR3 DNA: TGTGCCAGCAGCCTAACGGGACAGGGGATAAATGAGCAGTTCTTC

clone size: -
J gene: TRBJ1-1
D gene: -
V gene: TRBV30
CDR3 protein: CAWSAFLSEAFF
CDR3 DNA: TGTGCCTGGAGCGCCTTCCTTAGTGAAGCTTTCTTT

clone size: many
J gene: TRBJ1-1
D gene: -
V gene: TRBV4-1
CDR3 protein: CASSQPGGRTEAFF
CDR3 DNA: TGCGCCAGCAGCCAACCGGGAGGGAGGACTGAAGCTTTCTTT

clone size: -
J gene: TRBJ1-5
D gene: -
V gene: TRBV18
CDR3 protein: CASSQGSNQPQHF
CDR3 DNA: TGTGCCAGCTCGCAGGGGAGCAATCAGCCCCAGCATTTT

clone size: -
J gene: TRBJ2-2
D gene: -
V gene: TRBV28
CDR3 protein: CATFSDRRSTELFF
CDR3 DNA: TGTGCCACCTTCAGCGACAGGAGGTCGACGGAGCTGTTTTTT

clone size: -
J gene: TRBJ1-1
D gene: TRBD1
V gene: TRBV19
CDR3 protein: CASTLGTGDSEAFF
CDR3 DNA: TGTGCCAGTACCCTTGGGACAGGAGATTCTGAAGCTTTCTTT

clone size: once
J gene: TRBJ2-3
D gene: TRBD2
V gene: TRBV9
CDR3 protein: CASSVGAGLTDTQYF
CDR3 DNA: TGTGCCAGCAGCGTAGGAGCGGGGCTCACAGATACGCAGTATTTT

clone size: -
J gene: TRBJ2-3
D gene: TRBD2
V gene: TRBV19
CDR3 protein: CASSMVSGASTDTQYF
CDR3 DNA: TGTGCCAGTAGTATGGTTAGCGGGGCTAGCACAGATACGCAGTATTTT

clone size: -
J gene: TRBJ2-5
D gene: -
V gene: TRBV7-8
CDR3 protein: CASSGDSEETQYF
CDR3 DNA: TGTGCCAGCAGCGGGGACTCGGAAGAGACCCAGTACTTC

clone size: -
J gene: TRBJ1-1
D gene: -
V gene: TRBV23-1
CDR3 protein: CASSQSLMNTEAFF
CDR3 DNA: TGCGCCAGCAGTCAATCCCTAATGAACACTGAAGCTTTCTTT

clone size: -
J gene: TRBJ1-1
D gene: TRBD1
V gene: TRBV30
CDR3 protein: CAWGGQRVAFF
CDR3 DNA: TGTGCCTGGGGGGGACAGAGAGTTGCTTTCTTT

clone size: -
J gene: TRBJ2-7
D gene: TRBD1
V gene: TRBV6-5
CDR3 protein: CASHNRGLPYEQYF
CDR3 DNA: TGTGCCAGTCACAACAGGGGGCTCCCCTACGAGCAGTACTTC

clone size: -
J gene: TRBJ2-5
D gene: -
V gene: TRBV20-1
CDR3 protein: CSPQETQYF
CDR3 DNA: TGCAGTCCGCAAGAGACCCAGTACTTC

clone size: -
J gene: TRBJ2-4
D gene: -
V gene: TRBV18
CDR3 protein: CASSPPVGAKNIQYF
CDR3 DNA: TGTGCCAGCTCACCACCCGTCGGGGCCAAAAACATTCAGTACTTC

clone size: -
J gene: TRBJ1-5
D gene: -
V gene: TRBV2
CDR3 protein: CASSAGYNQPQHF
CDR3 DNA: TGTGCCAGCAGTGCAGGTTACAATCAGCCCCAGCATTTT

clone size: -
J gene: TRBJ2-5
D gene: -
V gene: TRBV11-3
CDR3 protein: CASSLVGVAQETQYF
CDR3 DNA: TGTGCCAGCAGCTTAGTCGGGGTGGCCCAAGAGACCCAGTACTTC

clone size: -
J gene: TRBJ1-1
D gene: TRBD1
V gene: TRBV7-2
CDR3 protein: CASSSGQGMYTEAFF
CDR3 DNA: TGTGCCAGCAGCTCGGGACAGGGGATGTACACTGAAGCTTTCTTT

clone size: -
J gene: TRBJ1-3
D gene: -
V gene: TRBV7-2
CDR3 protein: CASSLNRWTGNTIYF
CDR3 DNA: TGTGCCAGCAGCTTAAACAGGTGGACTGGAAACACCATATATTTT

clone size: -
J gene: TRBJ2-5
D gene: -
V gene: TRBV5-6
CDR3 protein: CASSLVAGLYQETQYF
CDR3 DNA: TGTGCCAGCAGCTTGGTGGCAGGGTTGTACCAAGAGACCCAGTACTTC

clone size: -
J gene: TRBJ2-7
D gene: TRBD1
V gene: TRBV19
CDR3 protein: CASKRGQSSYEQYF
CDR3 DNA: TGTGCCAGTAAACGGGGACAGTCCTCCTACGAGCAGTACTTC

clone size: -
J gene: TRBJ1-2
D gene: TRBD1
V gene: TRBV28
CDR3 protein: CASSLTGYGYTF
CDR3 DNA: TGTGCCAGCAGTTTGACAGGGTATGGCTACACCTTC

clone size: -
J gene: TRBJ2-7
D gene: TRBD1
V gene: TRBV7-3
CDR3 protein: CASSSGTGSPYEQYF
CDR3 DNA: TGTGCCAGCAGCTCCGGGACAGGGAGTCCCTACGAGCAGTACTTC

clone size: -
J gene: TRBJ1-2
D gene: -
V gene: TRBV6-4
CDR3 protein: CASKRWAYYGYTF
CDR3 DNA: TGTGCCAGCAAAAGATGGGCTTACTATGGCTACACCTTC

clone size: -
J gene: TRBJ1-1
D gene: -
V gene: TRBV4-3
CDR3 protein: CASSQDSRYEAFF
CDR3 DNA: TGCGCCAGCAGCCAAGATTCCAGGTATGAAGCTTTCTTT

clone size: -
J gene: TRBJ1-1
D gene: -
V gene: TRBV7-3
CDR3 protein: CASSLYPGRGTEAFF
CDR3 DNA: TGTGCCAGCAGCTTATACCCAGGGCGTGGCACTGAAGCTTTCTTT

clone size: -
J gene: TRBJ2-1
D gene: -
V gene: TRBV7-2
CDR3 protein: CASSLSRRNEQFF
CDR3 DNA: TGTGCCAGCAGCTTGTCCAGAAGAAATGAGCAGTTCTTC

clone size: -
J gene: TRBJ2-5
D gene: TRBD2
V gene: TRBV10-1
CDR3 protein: CANSHLRLAGAHQETQYF
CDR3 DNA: TGCGCCAACAGCCACCTTAGACTAGCGGGGGCGCACCAAGAGACCCAGTACTTC

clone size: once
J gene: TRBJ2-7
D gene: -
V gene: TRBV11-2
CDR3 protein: CASSLGQSYGSQYF
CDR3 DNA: TGTGCCAGCAGCTTAGGACAGTCCTACGGTTCGCAGTACTTC

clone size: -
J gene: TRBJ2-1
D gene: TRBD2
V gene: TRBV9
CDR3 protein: CASSELGGGALNEQFF
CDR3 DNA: TGTGCCAGCAGCGAGCTAGGCGGGGGGGCCTTAAATGAGCAGTTCTTC

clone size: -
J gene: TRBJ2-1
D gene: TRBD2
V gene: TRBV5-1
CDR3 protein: CASSLARLAGWNEQFF
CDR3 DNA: TGCGCCAGCAGCTTGGCGAGACTAGCGGGGTGGAATGAGCAGTTCTTC

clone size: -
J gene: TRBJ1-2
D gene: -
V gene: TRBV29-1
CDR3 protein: CSVDAGLLYGYTF
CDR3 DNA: TGCAGCGTTGACGCGGGGTTACTCTATGGCTACACCTTC

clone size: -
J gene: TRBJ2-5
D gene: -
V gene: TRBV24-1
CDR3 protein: CATSDRGTQETQYF
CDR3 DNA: TGTGCCACCAGTGATAGGGGGACACAAGAGACCCAGTACTTC

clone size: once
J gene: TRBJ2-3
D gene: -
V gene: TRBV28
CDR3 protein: CASSLAGANTQYF
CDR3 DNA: TGTGCCAGCAGTCTGGCGGGGGCGAATACGCAGTATTTT

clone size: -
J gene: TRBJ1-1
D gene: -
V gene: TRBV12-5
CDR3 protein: CASGLAFTTGSTEAFF
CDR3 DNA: TGTGCTAGTGGTTTGGCCTTTACGACAGGCAGCACTGAAGCTTTCTTT

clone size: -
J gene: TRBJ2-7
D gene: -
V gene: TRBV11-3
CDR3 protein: CASSRRPDSHEQYF
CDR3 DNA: TGTGCCAGCAGCCGAAGACCGGACAGCCACGAGCAGTACTTC

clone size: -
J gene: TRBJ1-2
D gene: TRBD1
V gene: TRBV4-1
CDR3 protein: CASSQEQGESYGYTF
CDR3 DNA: TGCGCCAGCAGCCAAGAACAGGGGGAAAGTTATGGCTACACCTTC

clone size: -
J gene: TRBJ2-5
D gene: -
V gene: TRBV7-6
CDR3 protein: CASSLMTVTGQKETQYF
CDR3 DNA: TGTGCCAGCAGCTTAATGACTGTAACAGGGCAAAAAGAGACCCAGTACTTC

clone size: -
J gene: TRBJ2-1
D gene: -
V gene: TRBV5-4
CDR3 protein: CASSFVAGPYNEQFF
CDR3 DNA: TGTGCCAGCAGCTTTGTTGCGGGACCTTACAATGAGCAGTTCTTC

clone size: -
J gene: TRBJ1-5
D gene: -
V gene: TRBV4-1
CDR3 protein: CASSRGIGGGVQPQHF
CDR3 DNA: TGCGCCAGCAGCCGGGGAATTGGGGGGGGCGTTCAGCCCCAGCATTTT

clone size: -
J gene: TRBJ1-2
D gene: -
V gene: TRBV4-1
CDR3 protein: CASSQDVTAGYGYTF
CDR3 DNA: TGCGCCAGCAGCCAAGATGTCACAGCCGGCTATGGCTACACCTTC

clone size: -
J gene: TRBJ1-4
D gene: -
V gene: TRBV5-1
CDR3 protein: CASSLDLNEKLFF
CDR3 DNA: TGCGCCAGCAGCTTGGACTTGAATGAAAAACTGTTTTTT

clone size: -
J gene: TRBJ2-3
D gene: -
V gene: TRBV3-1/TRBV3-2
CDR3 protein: CASSRGGWGTDTQYF
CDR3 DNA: TGTGCCAGCAGCCGAGGGGGTTGGGGCACAGATACGCAGTATTTT

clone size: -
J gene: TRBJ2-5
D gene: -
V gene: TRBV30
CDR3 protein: CASRTRGGETQYF
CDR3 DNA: TGTGCCTCGAGGACACGCGGAGGGGAGACCCAGTACTTC

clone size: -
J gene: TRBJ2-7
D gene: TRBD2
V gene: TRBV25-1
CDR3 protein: CASSGSGTSYEQYF
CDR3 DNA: TGTGCCAGCAGTGGTAGCGGGACCTCCTACGAGCAGTACTTC

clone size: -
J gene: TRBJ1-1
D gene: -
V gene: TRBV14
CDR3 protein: CASSSIQGMNTEAFF
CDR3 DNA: TGTGCCAGCAGCAGCATACAGGGAATGAACACTGAAGCTTTCTTT